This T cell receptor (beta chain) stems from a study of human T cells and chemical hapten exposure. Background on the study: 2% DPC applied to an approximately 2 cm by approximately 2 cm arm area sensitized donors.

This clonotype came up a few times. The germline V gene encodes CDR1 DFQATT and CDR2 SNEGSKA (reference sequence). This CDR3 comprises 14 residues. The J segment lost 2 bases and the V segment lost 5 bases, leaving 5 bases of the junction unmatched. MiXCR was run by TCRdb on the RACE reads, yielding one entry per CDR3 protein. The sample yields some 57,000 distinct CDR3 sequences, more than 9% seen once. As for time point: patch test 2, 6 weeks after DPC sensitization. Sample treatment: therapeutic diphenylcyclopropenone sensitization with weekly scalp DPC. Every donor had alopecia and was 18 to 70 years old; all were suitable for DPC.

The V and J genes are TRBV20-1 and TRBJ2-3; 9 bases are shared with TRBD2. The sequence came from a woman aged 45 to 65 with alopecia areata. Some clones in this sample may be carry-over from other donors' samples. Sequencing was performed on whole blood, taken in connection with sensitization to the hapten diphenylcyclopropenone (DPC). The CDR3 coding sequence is TGCAGTGCTCACAGCGGGGGGACCACAGATACGCAGTATTTT. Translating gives CSAHSGGTTDTQYF.